This TCR beta chain is drawn from a study of post-analysis software for immune sequencing data. V was cut by 1 base and J by 1 base, with 13 bases left in between. This CDR3 contains 16 residues. In germline, CDR1 is LGHDT, CDR2 YNNKEL (reference sequence). TCR beta cDNA libraries included unique molecular identifiers. The T cell input of roughly 0.9 to 11 million gave roughly 460,000 cDNA molecules. One entry per CDR3 protein, called by TCRdb with MiXCR from the PCR reads. The sample shows fewer than 850,000 distinct CDR3 sequences, under 60% of them seen only once. A note on this clonotype: The antigen remains undetermined.

Broader study findings: Compared with controls, patients had more of about 5 TRBV segments, including TRBV5-6, TRBV5-1 and TRBV20-1.

The chain links TRBV3-1 to TRBJ2-5, with D perhaps matching TRBD1 (6 bases). The source material was blood. This TCR was recovered from a girl aged 5-17 years with multiple sclerosis. The CDR3 DNA sequence: TGTGCCAGCAGCCAAGTGCTCGACAGGAGCCAAGAGACCCAGTACTTC. Protein: CASSQVLDRSQETQYF.